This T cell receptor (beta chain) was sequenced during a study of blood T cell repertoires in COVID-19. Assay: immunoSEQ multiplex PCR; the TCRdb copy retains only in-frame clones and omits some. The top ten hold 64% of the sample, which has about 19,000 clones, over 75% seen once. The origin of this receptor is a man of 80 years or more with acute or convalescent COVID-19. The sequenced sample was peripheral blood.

The CDR3, as DNA: TGTGCCATCAGTAGTCGGGGGGGCGCAGATACGCAGTATTTT. Amino acids: CAISSRGGADTQYF. The V and J genes are TRBV10-3 and TRBJ2-3; TRBD2 matches at 8 bases. The germline gives CDR1 ENHRY, CDR2 SYGVKD. Trimming removed 5 bases from V and 4 bases from J; junction bases left unmatched: 5. CDR3 size: 14 residues.